Listed below are T cell receptor beta chains from one sample, sequenced in a study of blood T cell repertoires in COVID-19. Here immunoSEQ multiplex PCR was the method, and the copy in TCRdb shows in-frame clones only, minus some. Of 200,000 to 250,000 clones listed, roughly 82% are singletons. The specimen sequenced was peripheral blood. These receptors all stem from a woman in her 70s with acute or convalescent COVID-19. CDR3s include the opening cysteine and the closing phenylalanine or tryptophan. A D gene is named only where the DNA matches it firmly. Only part of the rows carry a size: once, few, many, or a class if the clone is expanded.

>once|.|TRBJ1-2|TRBV14
TGTGCCAGCAGCCCGCCGGCGGGGGTTCTCTATGGCTACACCTTC
CASSPPAGVLYGYTF
>.|TRBD1|TRBJ1-2|TRBV6-5
TGTGCCAGCAGTTACGATCAGGGGGGTGGCTATGGCTACACCTTC
CASSYDQGGGYGYTF
>.|.|TRBJ2-7|TRBV5-6
TGTGCCAGCAGCCTCTACTACGAGCAGTACTTC
CASSLYYEQYF
>.|TRBD1|TRBJ1-1|TRBV29-1
TGCAGCGTTGGACAGGGGGGAGAAGCTTTCTTT
CSVGQGGEAFF
>.|.|TRBJ2-7|TRBV6-2/TRBV6-3
TGTGCCAGCAGTGGGACAACCTCTTTCGAGCAGTACTTC
CASSGTTSFEQYF
>.|TRBD1|TRBJ2-1|TRBV5-4
TGTGCCAGCAGCTTAGGACAGGGCAATGAGCAGTTCTTC
CASSLGQGNEQFF
>.|TRBD1|TRBJ1-5|TRBV7-8
TGTGCCAGCAGCTTATCCCCAGGGGGCCTCAATCAGCCCCAGCATTTT
CASSLSPGGLNQPQHF
>.|.|TRBJ1-3|TRBV28
TGTGCCAGCAGTTTAAGGAGCTCTGGAAACACCATATATTTT
CASSLRSSGNTIYF
>.|.|TRBJ2-5|TRBV5-5
TGTGCCAGCAGCTTGTCAGGTAGACAAGAGACCCAGTACTTC
CASSLSGRQETQYF
>.|.|TRBJ1-6|TRBV7-9
TGTGCCAGCAGCTTAGAGGGGGATTCACCCCTCCACTTT
CASSLEGDSPLHF
>.|TRBD1|TRBJ2-1|TRBV9
TGTGCCAGCAGCGTGGGACAGGGCTCCTACAATGAGCAGTTCTTC
CASSVGQGSYNEQFF
>.|.|TRBJ1-6|TRBV6-2/TRBV6-3
TGTGCCAGCAGTTACTCCGGGGTTGGTTCACCCCTCCACTTT
CASSYSGVGSPLHF
>once|.|TRBJ2-7|TRBV9
TGTGCCAGCAGCGTAGGGCAGGGGAACTCCTACGAGCAGTACTTC
CASSVGQGNSYEQYF
>once|TRBD1|TRBJ1-4|TRBV5-1
TGCGCCAGCAGCTTTTATGGACAGGGGGATAGGGCTAATGAAAAACTGTTTTTT
CASSFYGQGDRANEKLFF
>.|TRBD1|TRBJ1-6|TRBV10-2
TGCGCCAGCAGGGGACAGGGTTTGGGTTCACCCCTCCACTTT
CASRGQGLGSPLHF
>once|.|TRBJ1-2|TRBV14
TGTGCCAGCAGCTTGCACGGGGGCTATGGCTACACCTTC
CASSLHGGYGYTF
>once|TRBD1|TRBJ1-6|TRBV7-2
TGTGCCAGCAGCCTAGACAGGGTTTCACCCCTCCACTTT
CASSLDRVSPLHF
>.|.|TRBJ1-4|TRBV20-1
TGCAGTGCTAGTGATGGGAGGATTAATGAAAAACTGTTTTTT
CSASDGRINEKLFF
>.|.|TRBJ1-6|TRBV7-9
TGTGCCAGCAGCTTAGACGGAGCCTATAATTCACCCCTCCACTTT
CASSLDGAYNSPLHF
>.|TRBD1|TRBJ1-2|TRBV9
TGTGCCAGCAGCCCCTGGGGTGGGACAGGGTTTGGCTATGGCTACACCTTC
CASSPWGGTGFGYGYTF
>.|TRBD1|TRBJ1-2|TRBV5-1
TGCGCCAGCAGCTTGACAGGGGCCAACTATGGCTACACCTTC
CASSLTGANYGYTF
>.|.|TRBJ1-1|TRBV6-5
TGTGCCAGCAGGAAAGACCGGGTAAACACTGAAGCTTTCTTT
CASRKDRVNTEAFF
>.|TRBD1|TRBJ2-5|TRBV7-7
TGTGCCAGCAGCTCGTTACAGGGGGTTCAAGAGACCCAGTACTTC
CASSSLQGVQETQYF
>few|TRBD1|TRBJ1-5|TRBV14
TGTGCCAGCAGCCAAGATGGGACAGTACGGCATTTT
CASSQDGTVRHF
>.|TRBD1|TRBJ2-7|TRBV6-1
TGTGCCAGCAGTGATATTCGGACAGGAGAGACCTACGAGCAGTACTTC
CASSDIRTGETYEQYF
>.|TRBD1|TRBJ1-6|TRBV7-2
TGTGCCAGCAGCCCCAGGACAGGGCAGAATAATTCACCCCTCCACTTT
CASSPRTGQNNSPLHF
>.|.|TRBJ1-3|TRBV28
TGTGCCAGCAGTTCGCTACCTGGAAACACCATATATTTT
CASSSLPGNTIYF
>.|.|TRBJ1-5|TRBV18
TGTGCCAGCTCCCCCGGACAGAATCAGCCCCAGCATTTT
CASSPGQNQPQHF
>.|.|TRBJ2-5|TRBV11-3
TGTGCCAGCAGCTTAATTGCGGGCAGCCAAGAGACCCAGTACTTC
CASSLIAGSQETQYF
>once|.|TRBJ1-2|TRBV7-2
TGTGCCAGCAGCCCAATTCAAAGCACTTATGGCTACACCTTC
CASSPIQSTYGYTF
>.|.|TRBJ1-1|TRBV9
TGTGCCAGCAGCGTAGAACCAGAATCCACTGAAGCTTTCTTT
CASSVEPESTEAFF
>.|.|TRBJ1-2|TRBV2
TGTGCCAGCAGAACAGACGTTAACTATGGCTACACCTTC
CASRTDVNYGYTF
>once|.|TRBJ2-7|TRBV25-1
TGTGCCAGCAGTGAGGACATTACCTACGAGCAGTACTTC
CASSEDITYEQYF
>medium-sized|TRBD1|TRBJ1-6|TRBV19
TGTGCCAGTAGTCATGGACAGGTGGATAATTCACCCCTCCACTTT
CASSHGQVDNSPLHF
>few|.|TRBJ2-7|TRBV10-3
TGTGCCATCAGTGCAGGGCCCAGGGTTGTTTGGGAGCAGTACTTC
CAISAGPRVVWEQYF
>.|TRBD2|TRBJ2-3|TRBV7-9
TGTGCCAGCAGCTTACTAGCGGGTTTAGCAGATACGCAGTATTTT
CASSLLAGLADTQYF
>few|TRBD1|TRBJ1-2|TRBV7-2
TGTGCCAGCACCCCGGGACAGAGCTATGGCTACACCTTC
CASTPGQSYGYTF
>.|TRBD1|TRBJ2-5|TRBV6-2/TRBV6-3
TGTGCCAGCAGCTTTACACCAGGGACAGGGGAAAGGGAGACCCAGTACTTC
CASSFTPGTGERETQYF
>.|.|TRBJ1-2|TRBV4-2
TGTGCCAGCAGCTCCCGGGAGGGCTCTGACTATGGCTACACCTTC
CASSSREGSDYGYTF
>.|.|TRBJ2-2|TRBV24-1
TGTGCCACCAGTGCGCGGGGGGCCCAGGGGGACACCGGGGAGCTGTTTTTT
CATSARGAQGDTGELFF
>.|TRBD2|TRBJ2-1|TRBV2
TGTGCCAGCAAGCTAGTCACTAGCGGGGGGGTAGGTGAGCAGTTCTTC
CASKLVTSGGVGEQFF
>.|.|TRBJ1-5|TRBV10-3
TGTGCCATCAGAGAGTCGGGGGGAAGCAATCAGCCCCAGCATTTT
CAIRESGGSNQPQHF
>.|TRBD1|TRBJ2-2|TRBV7-6
TGTGCCAGCAGCATCCCGGGACAGCAAACCGGGGAGCTGTTTTTT
CASSIPGQQTGELFF
>.|TRBD1|TRBJ1-4|TRBV5-1
TGCGCCACCCGGACAGGGGGCGGGGGAGAAAAACTGTTTTTT
CATRTGGGGEKLFF
>.|.|TRBJ2-1|TRBV5-4
TGTGCCAGCAGCTTGGAAACGCCGGGTTACAATGAGCAGTTCTTC
CASSLETPGYNEQFF
>.|.|TRBJ2-2|TRBV9
TGTGCCAGCAGCCCCGGTGGGACTAACACCGGGGAGCTGTTTTTT
CASSPGGTNTGELFF
>few|.|TRBJ1-2|TRBV5-6
TGTGCCAGCAGCTTAACACCGAACTATGGCTACACCTTC
CASSLTPNYGYTF
>few|.|TRBJ1-5|TRBV2
TGTGCCAGCAGGGATCCCAGGGCCCCGGGGGATCAGCCCCAGCATTTT
CASRDPRAPGDQPQHF